The 28 T cell receptor beta chains listed next were all sequenced from one sample in a study of blood T cell repertoires in COVID-19. The table came from immunoSEQ multiplex PCR; TCRdb's copy has only in-frame clones and leaves some out. Here the sample spans some 66,000 clones, more than 75% being singletons. Sequencing input: peripheral blood. These receptors were taken from a woman aged 60-70 years with acute or convalescent COVID-19.

The J gene is TRBJ1-1, the V gene TRBV6-5; TRBD1 agrees at 7 bases. In germline, CDR1 is MNHEY, CDR2 SVGAGI. The V gene end was trimmed by 6 bases and the J gene end by 0 bases; junction bases not matched to a gene: 7. CDR3 length equals 15 residues. CDR3 protein: CASRVQGRLNTEAFF. The CDR3 DNA sequence: TGTGCCAGCAGAGTACAGGGGCGCCTGAACACTGAAGCTTTCTTT.

The chain employs TRBV28 and TRBJ2-7; 14 bases agree with TRBD2. The CDR3 length is 17 residues. V was clipped by 5 bases and J by 5 bases; unmatched bases: 11. Germline CDR1 and CDR2: MDHEN and SYDVKM. The CDR3 loop is CASSPHLGLAGAHEQYV. The CDR3 DNA is TGTGCCAGCAGTCCACACCTGGGACTAGCGGGAGCCCACGAGCAGTACGTC.

The chain recombines TRBV7-8 with TRBJ1-6, with TRBD1 as a possible D gene (5 bases). Germline V gene data show CDR1 as SGHVS and CDR2 as FQNEAQ. The CDR3 length is 14 residues. Trimming pared 8 bases from V and 4 bases from J, leaving 12 bases between. In DNA form, the CDR3 reads TGTGCCAGCTCGACAGCTAATTATAATTCACCCCTCCACTTT. It is translated as CASSTANYNSPLHF.

The chain combines TRBV4-1 with TRBJ1-1, with 7 nucleotides matching TRBD1. The CDR3 loop spans 16 amino acids. Trimming at V came to 1 base and at J to 6 bases, leaving 11 bases not matched to a gene. In germline, CDR1 is MGHRA, CDR2 YSYEKL. In DNA, the CDR3 is TGCGCCAGCAGCCAAGTGCAGGGGGTGAAGAAGGCTGAAGCTTTCTTT. Translated, it gives CASSQVQGVKKAEAFF.

The chain employs TRBV6-4 and TRBJ2-3; D may be TRBD2 (7 bases). Looked up from germline, CDR1 is MRHNA and CDR2 is SNTAGT. Trimming removed 0 bases from V and 2 bases from J, with 12 bases in between. This CDR3 comprises 16 residues. CDR3 sequence reads: CASSDSWGGATDTQYF. CDR3 in DNA: TGTGCCAGCAGTGACTCGTGGGGGGGGGCCACAGATACGCAGTATTTT.

The gene calls are TRBV11-1 and TRBJ2-3, with D unclear. Looked up from germline, CDR1 is SGHAT and CDR2 is FQDESV (reference sequence). The V gene lost 2 bases and the J gene lost 4 bases, with 4 bases spanning the gap. CDR3 length: 12 residues. The CDR3 is CASSLSADTQYF. The CDR3 nucleotides read TGTGCCAGCAGCTTAAGCGCAGATACGCAGTATTTT. Variable domain in full (rest from reference TRBV11-1 and TRBJ2-3): EAEVAQSPRYKITEKSQAVAFWCDPISGHATLYWYRQILGQGPELLVQFQDESVVDDSQLPKDRFSAERLKGVDSTLKIQPAELGDSAMYLCASSLSADTQYFGPGTRLTVL.

The gene calls are TRBV7-3 and TRBJ2-5, with 11 positions matching TRBD2. The CDR3 length is 15 residues. CDR1 SGHTA and CDR2 FQGTGA come from the germline V gene. V gave up 5 bases and J gave up 2 bases; unmatched junction bases: 4. In DNA form, the CDR3 reads TGTGCCAGCAGCCCTAGCGGGAGGCAACAAGAGACCCAGTACTTC. Its translation: CASSPSGRQQETQYF.

This clone was counted once. The chain couples TRBV7-9 to TRBJ2-5; a weak D match, TRBD1 (6 bases). The CDR3 runs 14 residues. V was cut by 3 bases and J by 1 base, with 9 bases left in between. Germline CDR1 and CDR2: SEHNR and FQNEAQ (reference sequence). The CDR3 sequence: CASSFRGGQETQYF. CDR3 nucleotides: TGTGCCAGCAGCTTTAGAGGGGGCCAAGAGACCCAGTACTTC.

The chain combines TRBV3-1 (or the pseudogene TRBV3-2) with TRBJ2-7; a weak D match, TRBD2 (7 bases). Germline CDR1 is LGHDT and CDR2 is YNNKEL (reference sequence). V lost 9 bases, J lost 5 bases, and 17 bases lay in between. CDR3 length: 13 residues. CDR3 DNA sequence: TGTGCCAGTAGCTCGGGGGGCGAGGACGAGCAGTACGTC. Translation gives CASSSGGEDEQYV.

This clone came up once. This chain uses TRBV19 with TRBJ2-6; 9 nucleotides align to TRBD1. V was clipped by 7 bases and J by 0 bases; unmatched bases: 7. Per germline, CDR1 LNHDA and CDR2 SQIVND (reference sequence). This CDR3 has 17 residues. The CDR3 sequence: CASTTQGARSGANVLTF. The CDR3 region has the DNA TGTGCCAGTACCACACAGGGGGCCCGCTCTGGGGCCAACGTCCTGACTTTC.

The rearrangement links TRBV10-3 to TRBJ2-5, with 9 bases aligning to TRBD2. CDR3 length: 14 amino acids. Trimming at V came to 9 bases and at J to 4 bases, leaving 9 bases not matched to a gene. Per germline, CDR1 ENHRY and CDR2 SYGVKD. The CDR3 nucleotides read TGTGCCATTTCAGGCGGGAGGGCCGGAGAGACCCAGTACTTC. It is translated as CAISGGRAGETQYF.

The rearrangement links TRBV2 to TRBJ1-3; 7 bases are a match to TRBD1. V lost 5 bases, J lost 0 bases, and 4 bases stayed unmatched. This CDR3 has 15 amino acids. Germline values: CDR1 SNHLY, CDR2 FYNNEI. The CDR3 reads CASSQTGISGNTIYF. As DNA, the CDR3 is TGTGCCAGCAGTCAGACAGGGATCTCTGGAAACACCATATATTTT.

The V gene is TRBV3-1 (or the pseudogene TRBV3-2), the J gene TRBJ1-2, with D possibly TRBD1 on 6 matching bases. The germline V gene has CDR1 LGHDT and CDR2 YNNKEL (reference sequence). The V end lost 7 bases, the J end lost 6 bases, and 18 bases lay between the germline ends. This CDR3 has 14 residues. The CDR3 sequence: CASNIRGGLDGYTF. The CDR3 DNA follows: TGTGCCAGCAACATAAGGGGGGGGCTCGATGGCTACACCTTC.

The chain recombines TRBV28 with TRBJ2-5; 10 nucleotides agree with TRBD1. The CDR3 has 13 amino acids. Germline loops: CDR1 MDHEN, CDR2 SYDVKM. Trimming at V came to 6 bases and at J to 2 bases, leaving 0 bases not matched to a gene. The CDR3 protein is CASRGQGQETQYF. In nucleotides, the CDR3 is TGTGCCAGCAGGGGACAGGGGCAAGAGACCCAGTACTTC.

The CDR3 region has the DNA TGTGCCAGCAGCGGGTCCAAAGAGACCCAGTACTTC. Its protein product is CASSGSKETQYF. The genes are TRBV28 and TRBJ2-5; D remains unclear. The CDR3 totals 12 residues. V was clipped by 6 bases and J by 3 bases, with 8 bases between them. Germline V gene data show CDR1 as MDHEN and CDR2 as SYDVKM.

The V gene is TRBV1, the J gene TRBJ1-2; the table names TRBD1, a call not compared with the DNA. TRBV1 is classified as a pseudogene. The CDR3 contains 11 residues. The CDR3 is CTRQGGGGYTF. In DNA form, the CDR3 reads TGCACACGACAAGGGGGCGGTGGCTACACCTTC.

The genes are TRBV19 and TRBJ1-2; D is unclear. Germline CDR1 and CDR2: LNHDA and SQIVND (reference sequence). Trimming took off 4 bases at V and 3 bases at J, with 6 bases between the two ends. The CDR3 covers 12 residues. CDR3 protein: CASSREDYGYTF. CDR3 nucleotides: TGTGCCAGTAGTAGGGAGGACTATGGCTACACCTTC.

This chain's CDR3 is CASSSANTGELFF. CDR3 nucleotides: TGTGCCAGCAGCTCCGCGAACACCGGGGAGCTGTTTTTT. The chain recombines TRBV7-9 with TRBJ2-2; D gene ambiguous. Germline CDR1 is SEHNR and CDR2 is FQNEAQ (reference sequence). The CDR3 contains 13 residues. Trimming stripped 4 bases from V and 0 bases from J, with 3 bases between. Full variable domain (missing parts from reference TRBV7-9 and TRBJ2-2): DTGVSQNPRHKITKRGQNVTFRCDPISEHNRLYWYRQTLGQGPEFLTYFQNEAQLEKSRLLSDRFSAERPKGSFSTLEIQRTEQGDSAMYLCASSSANTGELFFGEGSRLTVL.

The chain employs TRBV19 and TRBJ1-2; TRBD1 agrees at 10 bases. The length of the CDR3 is 15 residues. The V gene's germline CDR1 is LNHDA and CDR2 SQIVND (reference sequence). J gave up 7 bases and V 5 bases, and 10 bases lay outside the gene matches. CDR3 nucleotide sequence: TGTGCCAGTAGTTCTCAGCCAGGGACAGGGGTTGGCTACACCTTC. It codes for CASSSQPGTGVGYTF.

This chain links TRBV11-2 with TRBJ2-1, with D maybe TRBD2 (6 bases). Per the germline V gene, CDR1 is SGHAT and CDR2 is FQNNGV. CDR3 size: 19 residues. Trimming took 1 base from V and 4 from J, leaving 23 bases between them. The CDR3 region has the DNA TGTGCCAGCAGCTTAGGCGGGGCTGGAGGAGCGAGACTGTACAATGAGCAGTTCTTC. It translates to CASSLGGAGGARLYNEQFF.

The rearrangement uses TRBV5-5 and TRBJ1-2, with D possibly being TRBD1 (5 bases). Germline assignment: CDR1 SGHKS and CDR2 YYEKEE (reference sequence). This CDR3 region has 16 residues. V was pared by 3 bases and J by 7 bases, with 22 bases between. The CDR3 loop reads CASSYRGSAQFGGYTF. For the CDR3, the DNA is TGTGCCAGCAGCTATCGGGGGTCGGCCCAGTTTGGTGGCTACACCTTC. Based on the CDR3 plus reference TRBV5-5 and TRBJ1-2, the full variable domain is DAGVTQSPTHLIKTRGQQVTLRCSPISGHKSVSWYQQVLGQGPQFIFQYYEKEERGRGNFPDRFSARQFPNYSSELNVNALLLGDSALYLCASSYRGSAQFGGYTFGSGTRLTVV.

The sample holds one count of this clone. The genes are TRBV5-1 and TRBJ2-5, with 9 nucleotides matching TRBD2. V was pared by 4 bases and J by 5 bases, with 12 bases of the junction left unmatched. This CDR3 is 16 amino acids long. The germline V gene has CDR1 SGHRS and CDR2 YFSETQ. This CDR3 reads CASSRKPASGVETQYF. The CDR3 coding sequence is TGCGCCAGCAGCCGGAAGCCGGCTAGCGGGGTTGAGACCCAGTACTTC.

V and J are TRBV29-1 and TRBJ2-1; TRBD2 matches 7 bases. The V gene's germline CDR1 is SQVTM and CDR2 ANQGSEA. J gave up 2 bases and V 5 bases, and 6 bases lay outside the gene matches. The CDR3 has 14 residues. The CDR3 sequence is CSVRSGTTYNEQFF. The CDR3, as DNA: TGCAGCGTTCGAAGCGGGACCACCTACAATGAGCAGTTCTTC.

This clone showed up just once. V usage is TRBV5-1 and J usage is TRBJ2-7, with 8 bases lining up with TRBD2. Germline V CDR1 and CDR2: SGHRS, YFSETQ. V was pared by 1 base and J by 4 bases, with 7 bases of the junction left unmatched. The CDR3 is 15 residues long. For the CDR3, the DNA is TGCGCCAGCAGCTTGTATGGCGGGGGGACTTACGAGCAGTACGTC. Amino acids: CASSLYGGGTYEQYV.

V usage is TRBV7-3 and J usage is TRBJ2-7; 10 bases agree with TRBD2. Germline CDR1 and CDR2: SGHTA and FQGTGA. V lost 6 bases and J lost 5; bases outside the gene matches: 10. CDR3 length equals 15 residues. The CDR3 region is CASSPPSGGGDEQYV. The CDR3, as DNA: TGTGCCAGCAGTCCGCCTAGCGGGGGCGGGGACGAGCAGTACGTC.

V usage is TRBV13 and J usage is TRBJ1-2; TRBD1 matches at 9 bases. The CDR3 runs to 15 residues. The V segment lost 4 bases and the J segment 3 bases; nucleotides outside the gene matches: 6. The germline V gene has CDR1 PRHDT and CDR2 FYEKMQ (reference sequence). This CDR3 is CASSSPQGADYGYTF. The CDR3 DNA follows: TGTGCCAGCAGCTCCCCACAGGGGGCAGACTATGGCTACACCTTC.

The rearrangement uses TRBV7-9 and TRBJ1-1; no reliable D call. The V end was cut by 1 base, the J end by 8 bases, with 8 bases between. Germline-derived CDR1 and CDR2 are SEHNR and FQNEAQ (reference sequence). CDR3 size: 12 residues. The CDR3 sequence: CASSLDTGEAFF. The CDR3 DNA sequence: TGTGCCAGCAGCTTAGACACGGGGGAAGCTTTCTTT.

The chain joins TRBV6-5 to TRBJ1-3; the D gene is possibly TRBD1 (5 bases). This CDR3 has 14 amino acids. Per germline, CDR1 MNHEY and CDR2 SVGAGI. Trimming removed 4 bases at V and 1 base at J, with 8 bases between. Here the CDR3 DNA reads TGTGCCAGCAGTTTAGGGGTGTCTGGAAACACCATATATTTT. Amino acids: CASSLGVSGNTIYF.